The 19 T cell receptor beta chains below all came from one sample that was sequenced in a study of brain T cells in children with intractable seizures. Sequencing was limited to surgery cases with top T cell transcript signatures in brain tissue. The protocol was immunoSEQ multiplex PCR, while the TCRdb copy is restricted to in-frame clones and leaves out a portion. The sample yields thousands of clones, just over 90% seen once. The material sequenced was resected brain tissue, taken at surgery. The origin of the receptors is a boy under two years old with focal cortical dysplasia and intractable seizures.

This clone appeared a single time. The rearrangement joins TRBV6-5 to TRBJ1-4; the match to TRBD1 covers 11 bases. The CDR3 loop spans 16 amino acids. Germline V gives CDR1 MNHEY, CDR2 SVGAGI. V was pared by 1 base and J by 8 bases, with 6 bases of the junction left unmatched. CDR3 DNA sequence: TGTGCCAGCAGTTACTTCGGCAGGACAGGGGGCGAAAAACTGTTTTTT. Its protein is CASSYFGRTGGEKLFF.

The rearrangement uses TRBV12-3 or TRBV12-4 and TRBJ2-7; perhaps TRBD2 as D (5 bases). Trimming stripped 1 base from V and 5 bases from J, with 9 bases between. This CDR3 is built from 13 residues. CDR3 coding DNA: TGTGCCAGCAGTTTAGGTATTAGCGACGAGCAGTACTTC. It specifies CASSLGISDEQYF.

There are a few counts of this clone. The J gene is TRBJ2-1, the V gene TRBV12-5; TRBD2 matches 10 bases. Germline V gene lookup returns CDR1 LGHNT and CDR2 FRNRAP. The V and J ends lost 3 bases and 2 bases, in that order; junction bases with no gene match: 1. This CDR3 comprises 15 residues. CDR3 amino acids: CASGLAGGAYNEQFF. The CDR3 DNA is TGTGCTAGTGGTTTAGCGGGAGGGGCCTACAATGAGCAGTTCTTC.

V gene TRBV4-2 combines with J gene TRBJ2-4, with D possibly TRBD1 on 5 matching bases. The V gene lost 3 bases and the J gene lost 6 bases, with 9 bases spanning the gap. Germline loops: CDR1 LGHNA, CDR2 YNFKEQ. The CDR3 is 13 amino acids. CDR3 amino acids: CASSQPQGNIQYF. The DNA of the CDR3 is TGTGCCAGCAGCCAGCCCCAGGGAAACATTCAGTACTTC.

The genes are TRBV12-3 or TRBV12-4 and TRBJ1-2, with TRBD1 matching over 7 bases. With V trimmed by 5 bases and J by 4 bases, 4 bases remained unmatched. The CDR3 is 13 amino acids. The CDR3 bases are TGTGCCAGCAGTCGGGACAGCATCTATGGCTACACCTTC. Translation: CASSRDSIYGYTF.

In its sample, this clone was seen a few times. The chain uses TRBV10-1 and TRBJ2-1; D might be TRBD1 or TRBD2, each matching 5 bases. The CDR3 sequence is 15 residues long. The germline CDR1 and CDR2 sequences are WNHNN and SYGVQD (reference sequence). Trimming took 2 bases from V and 9 from J, leaving 17 bases between them. In nucleotides, the CDR3 is TGCGCCAGCAGTGAGAGGGCCATTCGGGACGGTGAGCAGTTCTTC. It is translated as CASSERAIRDGEQFF.

V and J are TRBV12-3 or TRBV12-4 and TRBJ1-2, with no clear D. Trimming removed 3 bases from V and 3 bases from J, with 5 bases in between. The CDR3 extends over 12 amino acids. The DNA of the CDR3 is TGTGCCAGCAGTTTCGGGGACTATGGCTACACCTTC. Residues: CASSFGDYGYTF.

The CDR3: CSVLEVVAGDYEQYF. The CDR3 region has the DNA TGCAGCGTCCTGGAGGTGGTAGCGGGAGACTACGAGCAGTACTTC. This chain uses TRBV29-1 with TRBJ2-7, with 9 bases identical to TRBD2. Unmatched junction bases numbered 12, after V lost 6 bases and J lost 3 bases. This CDR3 has 15 residues. Germline CDR1 reads SQVTM; CDR2 reads ANQGSEA.

The chain joins TRBV6-7 to TRBJ2-7; the match to TRBD1 covers 11 bases. TRBV6-7 carries the ORF label, with uncertain function. After removal of 9 bases from V and 7 bases from J, the junction contained 14 bases not matched to a gene. CDR3 size: 15 residues. The chain's CDR3 is CASRGRTGGVGEQYF. CDR3 nucleotides: TGTGCCAGTAGAGGCCGGACAGGGGGCGTGGGGGAGCAGTACTTC.

This CDR3 reads CASSKDFRYEQYF. CDR3 nucleotide sequence: TGTGCCAGCAGCAAAGATTTCAGGTACGAGCAGTACTTC. The rearrangement joins TRBV21-1 to TRBJ2-7; the table's D call of TRBD1 was not tested on the DNA. TRBV21-1 is given as a pseudogene. This CDR3 comprises 13 residues.

The chain carries TRBV25-1 and TRBJ1-3; D is uncertain. The length of the CDR3 is 11 residues. The V and J ends lost 11 bases and 6 bases respectively, with 11 bases between them. In germline, CDR1 is MGHDK, CDR2 SYGVNS. The CDR3 region is CASQSENTIYF. CDR3 DNA sequence: TGTGCCTCTCAATCCGAAAACACCATATATTTT.

This sequence joins TRBV5-1 and TRBJ2-7, with no clear D. The germline V and J ends were trimmed by 0 bases and 1 base, with 11 bases remaining between them. CDR1 is SGHRS and CDR2 is YFSETQ in the germline V gene. The CDR3 extends over 15 amino acids. CDR3 DNA: TGCGCCAGCAGCTTGGGTGGAGCGCCTTCCTACGAGCAGTACTTC. This codes for CASSLGGAPSYEQYF.

The chain links TRBV4-3 to TRBJ1-2; 7 bases are a match to TRBD1. The V segment lost 4 bases and the J segment 2 bases; nucleotides outside the gene matches: 7. The CDR3 extends over 15 amino acids. Germline assignment: CDR1 LGHNA and CDR2 YSLEER. CDR3 DNA: TGCGCCAGCAGCCCAAGGACAGGTCCCAACTATGGCTACACCTTC. This sequence encodes CASSPRTGPNYGYTF.

The chain couples TRBV20-1 to TRBJ2-1; D call uncertain. V was pared by 3 bases and J by 5 bases, with 8 bases between. Germline V gene data show CDR1 as DFQATT and CDR2 as SNEGSKA (reference sequence). This CDR3 has 12 residues. The CDR3 here is CSASFPNNEQFF. The CDR3, as DNA: TGCAGTGCTAGTTTCCCTAACAATGAGCAGTTCTTC.

This clone has a handful of counts. The chain couples TRBV19 to TRBJ1-5; no reliable D call. V dropped 4 bases and J dropped 6 bases, with 16 bases sitting between them. Germline V lookup: CDR1 LNHDA, CDR2 SQIVND (reference sequence). The CDR3 runs to 15 residues. The CDR3 DNA follows: TGTGCCAGTAGTACAGACCTAACCTCGGGTCAGCCCCAGCATTTT. As protein: CASSTDLTSGQPQHF.

CDR3 in amino acids: CASSQRDRGEMSYGYTF. In nucleotides, the CDR3 is TGCGCCAGCAGCCAACGGGACAGGGGTGAGATGAGTTATGGCTACACCTTC. The J gene is TRBJ1-2, the V gene TRBV4-3; TRBD1 matches at 10 bases. Germline trimming cut 2 bases from V and 5 bases from J; bases unmatched to any gene: 11. The V gene's germline CDR1 is LGHNA and CDR2 YSLEER. The CDR3 is made up of 17 amino acids.

This chain connects TRBV4-1 to TRBJ2-1, with 13 nucleotides matching TRBD2. CDR1 and CDR2 from the germline V gene are MGHRA and YSYEKL. Germline trimming cut 1 base from V and 2 bases from J; bases unmatched to any gene: 5. The CDR3 contains 18 residues. This CDR3 is CASSQGLAGGQAYNEQFF. The CDR3 DNA follows: TGCGCCAGCAGCCAAGGACTAGCGGGGGGCCAGGCCTACAATGAGCAGTTCTTC.

The chain combines TRBV11-2 with TRBJ2-7; possibly TRBD1 for D (6 bases). V was clipped by 5 bases and J by 3 bases, with 8 bases between them. Germline V gene data show CDR1 as SGHAT and CDR2 as FQNNGV. The CDR3 sequence is 12 residues long. Here the CDR3 DNA reads TGTGCCAGCAGCGGGGACAACTACGAGCAGTACTTC. Its translation is CASSGDNYEQYF.

For the CDR3, the DNA is TGTGCCAGCAGTAATAGCGGGAGGTTCAATGAGCAGTTCTTC. Encoded protein: CASSNSGRFNEQFF. J is TRBJ2-1 and V is TRBV28; 10 bases line up with TRBD2. Per germline, CDR1 MDHEN and CDR2 SYDVKM. Germline trimming cut 5 bases from V and 6 bases from J; bases unmatched to any gene: 4. The CDR3 totals 14 residues.